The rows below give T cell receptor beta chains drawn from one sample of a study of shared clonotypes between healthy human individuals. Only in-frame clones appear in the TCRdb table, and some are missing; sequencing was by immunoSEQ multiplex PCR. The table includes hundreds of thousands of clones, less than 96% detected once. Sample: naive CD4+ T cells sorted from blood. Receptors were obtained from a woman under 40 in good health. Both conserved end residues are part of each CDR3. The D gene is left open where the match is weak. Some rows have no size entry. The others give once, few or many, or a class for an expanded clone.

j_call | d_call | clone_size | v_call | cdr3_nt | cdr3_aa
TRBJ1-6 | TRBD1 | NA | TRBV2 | TGTGCCAGCATTTCCTGGGGGACAGGGGATGTACTCCACTTT | CASISWGTGDVLHF
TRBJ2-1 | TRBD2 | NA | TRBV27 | TGTGCCAGCAGTGGGTCTAGCGGATACAATGAGCAGTTCTTC | CASSGSSGYNEQFF
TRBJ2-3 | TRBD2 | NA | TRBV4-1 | TGCGCCAGCAGCCAAGACTGGGTAGCGGGATTCACAGATACGCAGTATTTT | CASSQDWVAGFTDTQYF
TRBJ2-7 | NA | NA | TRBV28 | TGTGCCAGCAGTTTAGGCTACGAGCAGTACTTC | CASSLGYEQYF
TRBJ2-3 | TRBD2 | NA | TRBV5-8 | TGTGCCACCCCCCGTGAGCGGGAGGGAAATACGCAGTATTTT | CATPREREGNTQYF
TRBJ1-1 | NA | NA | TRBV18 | TGTGCCAGCTCACAGCAGGAGGGGGCTTTCTTT | CASSQQEGAFF
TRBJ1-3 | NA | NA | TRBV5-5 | TGTGCCAGCAGCTTCCGGGGGGATACTGGAAACACCATATATTTT | CASSFRGDTGNTIYF
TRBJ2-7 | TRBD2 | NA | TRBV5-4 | TGTGCCAGCAGCCATGGGACTAGCACAGTGAATGAGGACGAGCAGTACTTC | CASSHGTSTVNEDEQYF
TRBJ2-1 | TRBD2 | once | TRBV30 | TGTGCCTGGAGTCGCAGCGGGAGTTTTATCTCCTACAATGAGCAGTTCTTC | CAWSRSGSFISYNEQFF
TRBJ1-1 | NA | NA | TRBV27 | TGTGCCAGCAGTTCGTTTCCCCTTATCTCCCCTGAAGCTTTCTTT | CASSSFPLISPEAFF
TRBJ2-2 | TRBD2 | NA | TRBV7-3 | TGTGCCAGCAGCTTAGTCCTAGCGGGACACACCGGGGAGCTGTTTTTT | CASSLVLAGHTGELFF
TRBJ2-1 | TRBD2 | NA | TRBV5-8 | TGTGCCAGCAGTTCGGGACTAGGAGACAACGAGCAGTTCTTC | CASSSGLGDNEQFF
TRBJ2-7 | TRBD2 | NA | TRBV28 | TGTGCCAGCAGTTTAGGGACTAGCGGGAGTTTGATGGGTGAGCAGTACTTC | CASSLGTSGSLMGEQYF
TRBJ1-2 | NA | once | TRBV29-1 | TGCAGCGTTTACAGGGACAACTATGGCTACACCTTC | CSVYRDNYGYTF
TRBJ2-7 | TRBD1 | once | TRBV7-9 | TGTGCCAGCAGCCCGGACAGGTACTACGAGCAGTACTTC | CASSPDRYYEQYF
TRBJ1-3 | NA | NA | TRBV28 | TGTGCCAGTCTCGGGTTCGATCCCTCTGGAAACACCATATATTTT | CASLGFDPSGNTIYF
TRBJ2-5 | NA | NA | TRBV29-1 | TGCAGCGTTGAATTCATCCCCGGTAAAGAGACCCAGTACTTC | CSVEFIPGKETQYF
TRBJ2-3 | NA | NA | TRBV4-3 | TGCGCCAGCAGCCAACCCACAGATACGCAGTATTTT | CASSQPTDTQYF
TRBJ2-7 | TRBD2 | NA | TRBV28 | TGTGCCAGCACGGGAGGGCCCTCCTACGAGCAGTACTTC | CASTGGPSYEQYF
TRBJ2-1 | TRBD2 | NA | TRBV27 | TGTGCCAGCAGTAGGGCCGGGACTAGTAGTTCGGCTGAGCAGTTCTTC | CASSRAGTSSSAEQFF
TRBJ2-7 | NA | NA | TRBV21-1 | TGTGCCAGCAGCAAACTGGGGGCCGTGGACGAGCAGTACTTC | CASSKLGAVDEQYF
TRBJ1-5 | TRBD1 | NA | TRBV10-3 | TGTGCCATCAGTTCCGGACAGGGGGCTCAGCCCCAGCATTTT | CAISSGQGAQPQHF
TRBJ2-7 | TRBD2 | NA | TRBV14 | TGTGCCAGCAGCCCGAACCGACTAGCGGGAGCGGACGAGCAGTACTTC | CASSPNRLAGADEQYF
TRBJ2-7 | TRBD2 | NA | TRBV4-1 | TGCGCCAGCAGCCGGACTAGCGGGCCCTACGAGCAGTACTTC | CASSRTSGPYEQYF
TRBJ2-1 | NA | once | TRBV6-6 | TGTGCCAGCAGTTACCCCGGAAGGGTAGCAGACAATGAGCAGTTCTTC | CASSYPGRVADNEQFF
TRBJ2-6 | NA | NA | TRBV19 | TGTGCCAGTAGAAGCCAGGGAGGTGGGGCCAACGTCCTGACTTTC | CASRSQGGGANVLTF
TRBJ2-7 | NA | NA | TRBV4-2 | TGTGCCAGCAGCCAAGATTACGGATCCGCCGAACCCTACGAGCAGTACTTC | CASSQDYGSAEPYEQYF
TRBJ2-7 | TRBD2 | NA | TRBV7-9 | TGTGCCAGCAGCCTAGCGGGAGGCAGCTCCTACGAGCAGTACTTC | CASSLAGGSSYEQYF
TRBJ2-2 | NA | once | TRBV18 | TGTGCCAGCTCACCACCAACAGGGTTCGGGATGCACCGGGAGCTGTTTTTT | CASSPPTGFGMHRELFF
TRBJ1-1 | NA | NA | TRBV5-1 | TGCGCCAGCAGCTTGAAGGGGGAAGTTATGGCTTTCTTT | CASSLKGEVMAFF
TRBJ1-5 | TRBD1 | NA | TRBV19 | TGTGCCAGTAGCCAGGACAGGGGCGATCAGCCCCAGCATTTT | CASSQDRGDQPQHF
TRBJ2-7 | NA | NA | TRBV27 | TGTGCCAGCAGCTCGGGGGGCGCGGGAGAACACTACGAGCAGTACTTC | CASSSGGAGEHYEQYF
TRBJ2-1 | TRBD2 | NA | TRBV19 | TGTGCCAGTAGTGACCGGGGGGGCTCCTACAATGAGCAGTTCTTC | CASSDRGGSYNEQFF
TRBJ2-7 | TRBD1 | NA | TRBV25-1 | TGTGCCAGCAGTACCGGGACAGGGGGGCACGAGCAGTACTTC | CASSTGTGGHEQYF
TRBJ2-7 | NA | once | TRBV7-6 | TGTGCCAGCAGCTCAACGGAGGGTGACGAGCAGTACTTC | CASSSTEGDEQYF
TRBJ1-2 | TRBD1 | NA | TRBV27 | TGTGCCAGCTGTCGGGACAGGAGATATGGCTACACCTTC | CASCRDRRYGYTF
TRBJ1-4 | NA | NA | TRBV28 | TGTGCCAGCAGGGCCGGAGACTGGGGGACTGAAAAACTGTTTTTT | CASRAGDWGTEKLFF
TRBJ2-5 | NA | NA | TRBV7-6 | TGTGCCAGCAGCTTAGTGGGAGCGACTCCTCAAGAGACCCAGTACTTC | CASSLVGATPQETQYF
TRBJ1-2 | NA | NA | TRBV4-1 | TGCGCCAGCAGCCAACGCGCCGGGGACAAGATTAACTATGGCTACACCTTC | CASSQRAGDKINYGYTF